This T cell receptor (beta chain) was captured by sequencing in a study of shared clonotypes between healthy human individuals. Study-level information: Every donor yielded three CD4 naive, three CD4 memory, two CD8 naive and one CD8 memory plate.

Healthy adults negative for HIV, lacking recent acute infections or vaccinations, served as donors. CDR3 length: 14 residues. After removal of 5 bases from V and 3 bases from J, the junction contained 7 bases not matched to a gene. CDR1 is SEHNR, CDR2 FQNEAQ, per germline (reference sequence). In the authors' methods: Junction-only immunoSEQ data arrived without quality scores, meaning filtering differed. Method: immunoSEQ multiplex PCR; TCRdb's copy keeps in-frame clones and lacks some. V, J and clone size are taken as reported in that table, and D and trimming were inferred from the DNA itself. This table has roughly 410,000 clones, 90% to 97% appearing once.

The chain carries TRBV7-9 and TRBJ2-7, with 7 bases lining up with TRBD1. The sequenced sample was memory CD8+ T cells sorted from blood. Specified subset: CD45RO+ cells pooled with CCR7-negative TemRA cells. This TCR came from a man aged 25-45 years in good health. The CDR3 sequence: CASSDRTGYYEQYF. DNA for the CDR3: TGTGCCAGCAGCGATCGGACAGGATACTACGAGCAGTACTTC.